These 9 T cell receptor beta chains were all obtained from the same sample, sequenced in a study of cytomegalovirus exposure and HLA in healthy donors. Both 60 Vbeta primers and 13 Jbeta primers went into the PCR. Method: immunoSEQ multiplex PCR; TCRdb's copy keeps in-frame clones and lacks some. The repertoire holds about 95,000 clones, with around 82% as singletons. Sample: PBMCs. These receptors came from a man younger than 40 in good health and CMV-seropositive.

V and J are TRBV11-2 and TRBJ1-3; D call uncertain. Trimming stripped 4 bases from V and 1 base from J, with 14 bases between. Germline-derived CDR1 and CDR2 are SGHAT and FQNNGV. The CDR3 is 16 residues long. CDR3: CASSYPGSVSGNTIYF. The CDR3 DNA reads TGTGCCAGCAGCTACCCCGGAAGCGTTTCTGGAAACACCATATATTTT.

The V gene is TRBV9, the J gene TRBJ2-1; TRBD2 might be the D (6 bases). The CDR3 loop spans 14 amino acids. V was cut by 0 bases and J by 7 bases, with 11 bases left in between. Germline V gene sequence: CDR1 SGDLS, CDR2 YYNGEE. The CDR3 protein is CASSVDPGGNEQFF. Here the CDR3 DNA reads TGTGCCAGCAGCGTAGATCCCGGAGGGAATGAGCAGTTCTTC.

The V gene is TRBV30, the J gene TRBJ2-1; 8 bases match TRBD2. This CDR3 is 16 amino acids long. The V and J ends lost 4 bases and 4 bases, in that order; junction bases with no gene match: 12. CDR1 and CDR2 (germline): GTSNPN, SVGIG (reference sequence). CDR3 region: CAWKPGGGKAYNEQFF. The CDR3 DNA reads as TGTGCCTGGAAGCCGGGAGGGGGTAAGGCATACAATGAGCAGTTCTTC. The full variable domain, in which reference TRBV30 and TRBJ2-1 provide the parts outside the CDR3, is SQTIHQWPATLVQPVGSPLSLECTVEGTSNPNLYWYRQAAGRGLQLLFYSVGIGQISSEVPQNLSASRPQDRQFILSSKKLLLSDSGFYLCAWKPGGGKAYNEQFFGPGTRLTVL.

The chain has TRBV4-1 and TRBJ2-5; no clear D gene. This CDR3 has 14 residues. CDR1 and CDR2 (germline): MGHRA, YSYEKL. With 0 bases removed from V and 1 base from J, the gap between germline ends came to 6 bases. The CDR3 region has the DNA TGCGCCAGCAGCCAAGATCGGGTCCAAGAGACCCAGTACTTC. As protein: CASSQDRVQETQYF.

This chain joins TRBV28 and TRBJ2-7; a possible D gene is TRBD2 (5 bases). Germline assignment: CDR1 MDHEN and CDR2 SYDVKM. CDR3 length equals 12 residues. Trimming cost V 4 bases and J 9 bases, with 13 bases left between them. The CDR3: CASSSSSSRQYF. CDR3 coding DNA: TGTGCCAGCAGTTCTAGCTCGTCTAGGCAGTACTTC.

CDR3 region: CASSPDSRTQSPLHF. CDR3 DNA: TGCGCCAGCAGCCCGGACAGCCGGACTCAATCACCCCTCCACTTT. This chain joins TRBV5-1 and TRBJ1-6; D may be TRBD1 (6 bases). Germline CDR1 and CDR2: SGHRS and YFSETQ. The CDR3 loop spans 15 amino acids. Trimming removed 4 bases from V and 10 bases from J, with 18 bases in between.

V usage is TRBV6-5 and J usage is TRBJ1-1, with D uncertain. V dropped 4 bases and J dropped 0 bases, with 6 bases sitting between them. Germline V gene sequence: CDR1 MNHEY, CDR2 SVGAGI. The CDR3 consists of 13 residues. As DNA, the CDR3 is TGTGCCAGCAGTTTAATCCTGAACACTGAAGCTTTCTTT. Its translation: CASSLILNTEAFF.

The chain has TRBV7-2 and TRBJ2-3; D is possibly TRBD1 (6 bases). This CDR3 contains 14 residues. CDR1 and CDR2 (germline): SGHTA, FQGNSA. V dropped 4 bases and J dropped 3 bases, with 11 bases sitting between them. CDR3 sequence reads: CASSYRDLTDTQYF. The DNA for the CDR3 is TGTGCCAGCAGCTACAGGGACCTTACAGATACGCAGTATTTT.

Note on this clone: A junction boundary mismatches the germline segment, possibly from a read error. This chain uses TRBV5-1 with TRBJ2-7; 12 bases fit TRBD2. CDR1 and CDR2 from the germline V gene are SGHRS and YFSETQ. This CDR3 is built from 19 residues. The chain's CDR3 is CASGLGEPGLAGVSYEQYF. CDR3 bases: TGCGCCAGCGGCTTGGGGGAACCGGGACTAGCGGGCGTCTCCTACGAGCAGTACTTC. Filled out from reference TRBV5-1 and TRBJ2-7, the complete variable domain reads KAGVTQTPRYLIKTRGQQVTLSCSPISGHRSVSWYQQTPGQGLQFLFEYFSETQRNKGNFPGRFSGRQFSNSRSEMNVSTLELGDSALYLCASGLGEPGLAGVSYEQYFGPGTRLTVT.